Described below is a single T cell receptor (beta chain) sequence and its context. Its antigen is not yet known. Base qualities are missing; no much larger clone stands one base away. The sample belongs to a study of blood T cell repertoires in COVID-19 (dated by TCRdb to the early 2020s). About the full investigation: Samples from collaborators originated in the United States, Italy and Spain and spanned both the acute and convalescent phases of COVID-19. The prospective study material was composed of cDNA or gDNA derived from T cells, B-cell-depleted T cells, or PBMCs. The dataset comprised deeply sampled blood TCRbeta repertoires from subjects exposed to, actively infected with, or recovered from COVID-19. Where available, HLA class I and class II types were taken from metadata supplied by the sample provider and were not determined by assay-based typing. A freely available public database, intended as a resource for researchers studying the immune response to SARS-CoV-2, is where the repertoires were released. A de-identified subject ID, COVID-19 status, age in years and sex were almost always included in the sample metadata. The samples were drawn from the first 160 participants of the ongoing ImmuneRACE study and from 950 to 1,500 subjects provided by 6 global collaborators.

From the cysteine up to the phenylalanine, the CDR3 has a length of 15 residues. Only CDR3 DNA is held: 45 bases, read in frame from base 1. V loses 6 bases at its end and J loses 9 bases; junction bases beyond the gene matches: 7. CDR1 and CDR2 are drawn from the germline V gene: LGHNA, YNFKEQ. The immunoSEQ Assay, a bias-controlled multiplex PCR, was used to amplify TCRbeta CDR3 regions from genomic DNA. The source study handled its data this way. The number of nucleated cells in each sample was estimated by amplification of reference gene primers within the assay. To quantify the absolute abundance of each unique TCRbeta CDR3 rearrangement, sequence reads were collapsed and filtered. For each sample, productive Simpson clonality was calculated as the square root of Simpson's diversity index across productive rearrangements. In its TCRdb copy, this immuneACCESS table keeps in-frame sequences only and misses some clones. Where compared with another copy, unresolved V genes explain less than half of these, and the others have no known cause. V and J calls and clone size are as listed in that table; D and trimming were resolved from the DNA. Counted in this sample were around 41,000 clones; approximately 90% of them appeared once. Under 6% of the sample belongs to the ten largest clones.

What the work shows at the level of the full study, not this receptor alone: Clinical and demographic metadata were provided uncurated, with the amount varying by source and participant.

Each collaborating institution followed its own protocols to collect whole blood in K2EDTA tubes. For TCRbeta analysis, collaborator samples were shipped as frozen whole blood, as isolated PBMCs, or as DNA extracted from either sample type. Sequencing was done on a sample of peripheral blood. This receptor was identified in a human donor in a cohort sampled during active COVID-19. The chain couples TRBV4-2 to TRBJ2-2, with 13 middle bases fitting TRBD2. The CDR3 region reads CASRRTSGGTRELFF. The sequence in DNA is TGTGCCAGCAGGAGGACTAGCGGGGGCACGAGGGAGCTGTTTTTT.